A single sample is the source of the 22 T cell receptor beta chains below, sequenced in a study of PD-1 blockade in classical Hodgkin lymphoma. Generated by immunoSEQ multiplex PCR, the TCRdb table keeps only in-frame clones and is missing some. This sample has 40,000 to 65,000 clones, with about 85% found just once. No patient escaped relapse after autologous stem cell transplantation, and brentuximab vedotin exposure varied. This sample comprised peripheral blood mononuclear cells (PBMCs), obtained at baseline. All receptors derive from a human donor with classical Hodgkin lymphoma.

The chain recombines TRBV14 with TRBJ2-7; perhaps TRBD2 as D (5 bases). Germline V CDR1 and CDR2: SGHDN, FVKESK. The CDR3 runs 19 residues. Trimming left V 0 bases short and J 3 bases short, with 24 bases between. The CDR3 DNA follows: TGTGCCAGCAGCCAAGATGCCTGGGGTAGCGCCCTACCGATCTACGAGCAGTACGTC. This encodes CASSQDAWGSALPIYEQYV.

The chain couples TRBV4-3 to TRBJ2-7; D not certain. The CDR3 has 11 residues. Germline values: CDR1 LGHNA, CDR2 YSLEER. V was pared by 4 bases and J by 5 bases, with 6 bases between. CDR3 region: CASSLGHEQYF. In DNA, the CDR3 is TGCGCCAGCAGCCTTGGGCACGAGCAGTACTTC.

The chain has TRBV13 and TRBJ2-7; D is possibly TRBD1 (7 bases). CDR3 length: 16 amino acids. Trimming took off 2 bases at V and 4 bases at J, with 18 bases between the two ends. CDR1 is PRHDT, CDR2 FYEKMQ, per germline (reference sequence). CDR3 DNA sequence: TGTGCCAGCAGCTTACCTTATCCGACAGGGAGGTACGAGCAGTACTTC. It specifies CASSLPYPTGRYEQYF. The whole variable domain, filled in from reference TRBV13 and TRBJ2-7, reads AAGVIQSPRHLIKEKRETATLKCYPIPRHDTVYWYQQGPGQDPQFLISFYEKMQSDKGSIPDRFSAQQFSDYHSELNMSSLELGDSALYFCASSLPYPTGRYEQYFGPGTRLTVT.

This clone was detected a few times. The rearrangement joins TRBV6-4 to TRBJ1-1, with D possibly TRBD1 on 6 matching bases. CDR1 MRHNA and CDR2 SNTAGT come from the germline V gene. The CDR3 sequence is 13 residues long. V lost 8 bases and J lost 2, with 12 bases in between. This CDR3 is CASRLQGNTEAFF. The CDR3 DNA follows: TGTGCCAGCCGATTACAGGGCAACACTGAAGCTTTCTTT.

DNA for the CDR3: TGTGCCAGCAGCTTAGAGAACACCGGGGAGCTGTTTTTT. Its protein product is CASSLENTGELFF. The chain carries TRBV11-2 and TRBJ2-2; unclear D gene. The V end lost 0 bases, the J end lost 1 base, and 0 bases lay between the germline ends. CDR1 is SGHAT, CDR2 FQNNGV, per germline. The CDR3 covers 13 residues.

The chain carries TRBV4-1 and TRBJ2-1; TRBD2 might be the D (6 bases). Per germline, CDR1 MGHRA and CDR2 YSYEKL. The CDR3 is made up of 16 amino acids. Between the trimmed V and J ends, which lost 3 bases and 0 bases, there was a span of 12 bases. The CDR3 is CASSQGVTSSYNEQFF. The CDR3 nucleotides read TGCGCCAGCAGCCAGGGGGTGACTAGCTCCTACAATGAGCAGTTCTTC.

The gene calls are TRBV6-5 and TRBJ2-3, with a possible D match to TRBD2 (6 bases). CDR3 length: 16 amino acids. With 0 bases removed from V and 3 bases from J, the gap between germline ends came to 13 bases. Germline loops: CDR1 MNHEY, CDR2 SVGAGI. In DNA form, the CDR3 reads TGTGCCAGCAGTTACTCGGGGGGAGTGGCGACAGATACGCAGTATTTT. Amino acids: CASSYSGGVATDTQYF.

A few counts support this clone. CDR3 in amino acids: CASRPATDYYGYTF. The DNA for the CDR3 is TGTGCCAGCCGGCCAGCTACTGACTACTATGGCTACACCTTC. V usage is TRBV6-5 and J usage is TRBJ1-2; D gene unclear. Trimming shortened V by 8 bases and J by 3 bases, and 16 bases separated the two germline ends. Germline loops: CDR1 MNHEY, CDR2 SVGAGI. The length of the CDR3 is 14 residues.

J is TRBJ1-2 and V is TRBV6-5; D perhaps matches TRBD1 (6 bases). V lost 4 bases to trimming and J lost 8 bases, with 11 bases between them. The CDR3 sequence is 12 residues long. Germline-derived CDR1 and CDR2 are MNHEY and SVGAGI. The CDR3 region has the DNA TGTGCCAGCAGTTCACGGCAGGGGGGCTACACCTTC. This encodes CASSSRQGGYTF.

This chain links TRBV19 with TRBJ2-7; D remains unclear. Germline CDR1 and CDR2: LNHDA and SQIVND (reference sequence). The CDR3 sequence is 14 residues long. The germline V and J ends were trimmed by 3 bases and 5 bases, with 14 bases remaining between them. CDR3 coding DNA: TGTGCCAGTAGTATGGTCTACGGACGGGACGAGCAGTACGTC. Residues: CASSMVYGRDEQYV.

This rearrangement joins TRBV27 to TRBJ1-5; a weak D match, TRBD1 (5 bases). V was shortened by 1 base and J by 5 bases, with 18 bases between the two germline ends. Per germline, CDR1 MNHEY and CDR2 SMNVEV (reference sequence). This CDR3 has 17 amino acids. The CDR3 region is CASSLYRPGPHDQPQHF. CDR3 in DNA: TGTGCCAGCAGTTTATATCGACCGGGACCTCACGATCAGCCCCAGCATTTT.

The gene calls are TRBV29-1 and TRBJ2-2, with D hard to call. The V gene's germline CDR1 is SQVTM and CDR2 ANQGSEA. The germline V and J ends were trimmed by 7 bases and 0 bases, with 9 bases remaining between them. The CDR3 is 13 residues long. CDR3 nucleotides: TGCAGCGCCGAGACACCGAACACCGGGGAGCTGTTTTTT. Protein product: CSAETPNTGELFF.

The CDR3 loop is CASSESSSYNEQFF. The DNA of the CDR3 is TGTGCCAGCAGTGAAAGCAGCTCCTACAATGAGCAGTTCTTC. The chain has TRBV2 and TRBJ2-1; D ambiguous. CDR1 is SNHLY, CDR2 FYNNEI, per germline. Trimming took 2 bases from V and 0 from J, leaving 5 bases between them. The CDR3 consists of 14 residues.

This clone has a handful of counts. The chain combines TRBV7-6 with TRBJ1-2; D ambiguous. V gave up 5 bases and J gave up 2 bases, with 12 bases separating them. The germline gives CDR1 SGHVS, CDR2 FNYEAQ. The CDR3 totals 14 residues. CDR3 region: CASSPTPINYGYTF. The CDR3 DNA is TGTGCCAGCAGCCCGACGCCAATCAACTATGGCTACACCTTC.

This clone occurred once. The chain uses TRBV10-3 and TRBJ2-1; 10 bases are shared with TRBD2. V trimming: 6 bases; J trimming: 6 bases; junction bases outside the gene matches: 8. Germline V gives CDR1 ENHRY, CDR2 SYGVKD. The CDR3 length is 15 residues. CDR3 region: CAISRAGGLGNEQFF. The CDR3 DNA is TGTGCCATCAGCAGAGCGGGAGGGCTGGGCAATGAGCAGTTCTTC.

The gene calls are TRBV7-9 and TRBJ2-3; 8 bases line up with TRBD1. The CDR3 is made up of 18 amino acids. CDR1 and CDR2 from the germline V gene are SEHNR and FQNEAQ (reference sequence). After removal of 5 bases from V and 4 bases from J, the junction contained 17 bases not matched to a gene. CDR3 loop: CASSADRPGTGIADTQYF. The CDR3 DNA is TGTGCCAGCAGCGCTGATCGTCCCGGGACAGGTATCGCAGATACGCAGTATTTT.

The CDR3 protein is CAWSTGTADSNQPQHF. The CDR3 nucleotides read TGTGCCTGGAGTACTGGGACAGCAGATAGCAATCAGCCCCAGCATTTT. The rearrangement uses TRBV30 and TRBJ1-5, with 7 bases fitting TRBD1. The CDR3 sequence is 16 residues long. Germline V gives CDR1 GTSNPN, CDR2 SVGIG (reference sequence). The V gene end was trimmed by 2 bases and the J gene end by 0 bases; junction bases not matched to a gene: 7.

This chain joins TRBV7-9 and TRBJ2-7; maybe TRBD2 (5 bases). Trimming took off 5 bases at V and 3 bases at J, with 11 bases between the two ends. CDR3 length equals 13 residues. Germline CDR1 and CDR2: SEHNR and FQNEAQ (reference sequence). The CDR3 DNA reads TGTGCCAGCAGCCATGGACTGAACTACGAGCAGTACTTC. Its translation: CASSHGLNYEQYF.

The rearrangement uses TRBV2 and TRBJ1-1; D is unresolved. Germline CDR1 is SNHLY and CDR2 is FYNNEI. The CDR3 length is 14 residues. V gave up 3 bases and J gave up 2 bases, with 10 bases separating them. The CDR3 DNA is TGTGCCAGCAGTGATCGGAGAGTAAACACTGAAGCTTTCTTT. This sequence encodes CASSDRRVNTEAFF.

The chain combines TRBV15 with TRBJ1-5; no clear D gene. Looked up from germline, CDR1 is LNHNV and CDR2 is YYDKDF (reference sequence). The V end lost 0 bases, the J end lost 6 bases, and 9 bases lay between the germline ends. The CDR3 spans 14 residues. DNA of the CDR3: TGTGCCACCAGCAGAGATAGGACTCTTCAGCCCCAGCATTTT. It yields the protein CATSRDRTLQPQHF.

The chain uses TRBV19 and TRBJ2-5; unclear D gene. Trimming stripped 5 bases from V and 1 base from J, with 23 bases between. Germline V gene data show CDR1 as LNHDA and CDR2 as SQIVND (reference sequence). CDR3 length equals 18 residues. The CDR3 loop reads CASSVISSRRPLQETQYF. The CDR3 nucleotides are TGTGCCAGTAGTGTAATTAGTTCCAGGCGTCCACTCCAAGAGACCCAGTACTTC.

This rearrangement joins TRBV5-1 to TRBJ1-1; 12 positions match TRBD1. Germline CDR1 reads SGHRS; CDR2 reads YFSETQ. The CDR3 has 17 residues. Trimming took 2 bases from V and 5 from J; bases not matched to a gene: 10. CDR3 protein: CASSFGPGQGARTEAFF. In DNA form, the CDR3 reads TGCGCCAGCAGCTTTGGCCCGGGACAGGGGGCAAGGACTGAAGCTTTCTTT.